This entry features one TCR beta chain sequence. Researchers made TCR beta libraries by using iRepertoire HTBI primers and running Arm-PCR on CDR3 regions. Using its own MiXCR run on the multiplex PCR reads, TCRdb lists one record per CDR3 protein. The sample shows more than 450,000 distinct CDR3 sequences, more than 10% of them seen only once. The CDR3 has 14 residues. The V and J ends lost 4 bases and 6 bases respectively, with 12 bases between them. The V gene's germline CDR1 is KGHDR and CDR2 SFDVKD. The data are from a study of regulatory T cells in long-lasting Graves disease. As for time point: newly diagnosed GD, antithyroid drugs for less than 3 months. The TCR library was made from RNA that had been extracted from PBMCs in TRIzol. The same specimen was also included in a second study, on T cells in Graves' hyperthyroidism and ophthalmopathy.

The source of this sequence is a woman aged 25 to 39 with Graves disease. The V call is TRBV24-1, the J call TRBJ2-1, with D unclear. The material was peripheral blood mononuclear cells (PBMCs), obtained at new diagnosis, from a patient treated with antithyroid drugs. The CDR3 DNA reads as TGTGCCACCAGTGACCCCATGATACCCAATGAGCAGTTCTTC. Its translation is CATSDPMIPNEQFF.